The text below deals with one TCR beta chain. The antigen remains unidentified. Indicated treatment: 19 received Ad26.COV2.S at low or high dose, single or two shots; several received placebo; per-sample allocation not given. On day 63 after the first injection, vaccine and placebo recipients gave samples. These data originate in a study of Ad26.COV2.S vaccination and SARS-CoV-2 variants. Study-wide background: Intramuscularly, Ad26.COV2.S was given either once or twice, 56 days apart.

Whole-study findings and limits: Vaccinated and placebo-treated recipients had similar non-spike TCR breadth. People who got the vaccine had more spike-specific TCR breadth than people who got placebo.

Germline values: CDR1 SGHTA, CDR2 FQGNSA. V lost 4 bases, J lost 6 bases, and 11 bases lay in between. The CDR3 extends over 13 amino acids. Sequenced by immunoSEQ multiplex PCR; TCRdb stores in-frame clones only, minus some. The sample contains roughly 380,000 clones, around nine tenths of which appear only once. Sequencing was performed on peripheral blood, taken in a trial of Ad26.COV2.S vaccine versus placebo. This chain links TRBV7-2 with TRBJ2-3; D not certain. This TCR came from a person between 18 and 65 years old who received the Ad26.COV2.S COVID-19 vaccine or a placebo. This chain's CDR3 is CASSSITADTQYF. CDR3 DNA sequence: TGTGCCAGCAGCTCAATAACCGCGGATACGCAGTATTTT. The whole variable domain, remainder taken from reference TRBV7-2 and TRBJ2-3, is GAGVSQSPSNKVTEKGKDVELRCDPISGHTALYWYRQSLGQGLEFLIYFQGNSAPDKSGLPSDRFSAERTGGSVSTLTIQRTQQEDSAVYLCASSSITADTQYFGPGTRLTVL.